The 6 T cell receptor beta chains below all came from one sample that was sequenced in a study of T-cell reconstitution after alpha-beta-depleted transplantation in children. A library of TCRbeta sequences, prepared with unique molecular identifiers, was generated. TCRdb used MiXCR to reprocess the PCR reads, holding one entry per CDR3 protein. The table shows fewer than 550,000 distinct CDR3 sequences, with 10% to 12% occurring only once. This specimen consisted of PBMCs, mostly from graft donor cells, obtained 180 days after TCRalphabeta/CD19-depleted stem cell transplant. These receptors originate from a female patient aged 2-15 years who had a stem cell transplant for aplastic anemia, so the T cells may come from the graft donor.

This clonotype appeared a few times. The chain uses TRBV7-9 and TRBJ2-5, with D possibly matching TRBD2 (6 bases). CDR3 length: 15 residues. Germline CDR1 reads SEHNR; CDR2 reads FQNEAQ (reference sequence). The V and J ends lost 2 bases and 4 bases respectively, with 14 bases between them. Written as DNA, the CDR3 is TGTGCCAGCAGCTTAAACGGGAGAGGGGCAGAGACCCAGTACTTC. It translates to CASSLNGRGAETQYF.

The V and J genes are TRBV7-2 and TRBJ2-7; D unclear. V gave up 1 base and J gave up 1 base, with 5 bases separating them. CDR3 length: 13 amino acids. Germline V gives CDR1 SGHTA, CDR2 FQGNSA. Here the CDR3 reads CASSLERSYEQYF. CDR3 sequence (DNA): TGTGCCAGCAGCTTAGAGAGATCCTACGAGCAGTACTTC.

This clonotype was found a few times. The gene calls are TRBV6-1 and TRBJ2-7, with a possible D match to TRBD2 (6 bases). V lost 7 bases and J 7 bases, leaving 17 bases between the germline ends. Germline V gene sequence: CDR1 MNHNS, CDR2 SASEGT. The CDR3 consists of 13 residues. The CDR3 is CASNTGTPLEQYF. The CDR3 bases are TGTGCCAGCAATACCGGGACTCCTTTGGAGCAGTACTTC.

The rearrangement uses TRBV25-1 and TRBJ2-1; TRBD2 agrees at 12 bases. Germline CDR1 is MGHDK and CDR2 is SYGVNS. The V and J ends lost 3 bases and 5 bases, in that order; junction bases with no gene match: 14. The CDR3 contains 19 residues. CDR3 region: CASSDLRLAGVFKDNEQFF. CDR3 sequence (DNA): TGTGCCAGCAGTGATCTAAGACTAGCGGGAGTATTTAAGGACAATGAGCAGTTCTTC.

The table lists this clonotype with many counts. The V and J genes are TRBV5-1 and TRBJ2-5, with D unclear. Per the germline V gene, CDR1 is SGHRS and CDR2 is YFSETQ. The CDR3 is 12 amino acids. V shed 1 base and J shed 3 bases, with 4 bases lying between them. CDR3 in DNA: TGCGCCAGCAGCTTGACCGAAGAGACCCAGTACTTC. Its protein is CASSLTEETQYF.

This clonotype was recorded many times. The chain combines TRBV18 with TRBJ2-7, with D perhaps TRBD1 (6 bases). The V gene lost 6 bases and the J gene lost 2 bases, with 11 bases spanning the gap. The V gene's germline CDR1 is KGHSH and CDR2 LQKENI. The CDR3 sequence is 13 residues long. The DNA for the CDR3 is TGTGCCAGCTCGGCGGACAGCCCCTACGAGCAGTACTTC. Translated: CASSADSPYEQYF.